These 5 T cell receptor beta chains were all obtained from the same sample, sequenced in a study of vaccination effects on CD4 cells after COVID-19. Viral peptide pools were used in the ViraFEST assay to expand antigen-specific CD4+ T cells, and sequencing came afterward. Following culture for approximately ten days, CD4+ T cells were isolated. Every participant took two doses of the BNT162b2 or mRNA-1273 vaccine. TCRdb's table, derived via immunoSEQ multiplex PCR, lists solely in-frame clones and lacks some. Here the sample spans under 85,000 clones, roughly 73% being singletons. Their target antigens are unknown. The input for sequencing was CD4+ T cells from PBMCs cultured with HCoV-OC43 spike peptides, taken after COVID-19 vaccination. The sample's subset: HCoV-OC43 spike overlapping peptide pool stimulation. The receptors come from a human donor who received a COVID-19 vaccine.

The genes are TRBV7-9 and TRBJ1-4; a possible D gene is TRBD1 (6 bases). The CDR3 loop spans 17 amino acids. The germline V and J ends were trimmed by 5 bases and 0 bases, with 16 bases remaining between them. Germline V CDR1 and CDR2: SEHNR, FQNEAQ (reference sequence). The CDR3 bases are TGTGCCAGCAGCCTCATGGCGGGGGCGGCAACTAATGAAAAACTGTTTTTT. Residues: CASSLMAGAATNEKLFF. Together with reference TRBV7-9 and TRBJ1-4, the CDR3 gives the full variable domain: DTGVSQNPRHKITKRGQNVTFRCDPISEHNRLYWYRQTLGQGPEFLTYFQNEAQLEKSRLLSDRFSAERPKGSFSTLEIQRTEQGDSAMYLCASSLMAGAATNEKLFFGSGTQLSVL.

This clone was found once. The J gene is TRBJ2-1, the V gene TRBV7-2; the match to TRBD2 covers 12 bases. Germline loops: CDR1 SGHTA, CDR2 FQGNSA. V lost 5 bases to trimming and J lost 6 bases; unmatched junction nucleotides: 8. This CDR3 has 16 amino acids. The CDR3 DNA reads TGTGCCAGCAGCCCGCGACCTAGCGGGGGGGGCAATGAGCAGTTCTTC. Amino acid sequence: CASSPRPSGGGNEQFF.

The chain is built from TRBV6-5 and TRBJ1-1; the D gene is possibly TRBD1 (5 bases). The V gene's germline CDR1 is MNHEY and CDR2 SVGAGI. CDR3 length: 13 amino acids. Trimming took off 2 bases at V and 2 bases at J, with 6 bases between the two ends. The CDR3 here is CASSYGDNTEAFF. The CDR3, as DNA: TGTGCCAGCAGTTACGGGGACAACACTGAAGCTTTCTTT.

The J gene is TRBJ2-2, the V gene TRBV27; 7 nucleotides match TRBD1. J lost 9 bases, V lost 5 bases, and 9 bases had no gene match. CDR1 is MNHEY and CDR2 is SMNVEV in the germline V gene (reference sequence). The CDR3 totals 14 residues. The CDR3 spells CASSTSDRVWELFF. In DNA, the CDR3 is TGTGCCAGCAGTACCTCCGACAGGGTGTGGGAGCTGTTTTTT.

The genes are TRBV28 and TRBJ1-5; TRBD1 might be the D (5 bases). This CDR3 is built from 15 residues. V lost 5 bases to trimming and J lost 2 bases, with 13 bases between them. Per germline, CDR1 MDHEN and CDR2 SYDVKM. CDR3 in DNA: TGTGCCAGCAGTCCGGCGGGGGTAGGCAATCAGCCCCAGCATTTT. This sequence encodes CASSPAGVGNQPQHF.